Sequencing of this T cell receptor beta chain was carried out in a study of T cells after yellow fever vaccination. MiXCR, run by TCRdb on the 5' RACE reads, gives a single entry per CDR3 protein. The data contain about 250,000 distinct CDR3 sequences, roughly 3.7% of them singletons. This clonotype was detected ten times or more. V shed 2 bases and J 2 bases; nucleotides not matched to a gene: 9. CDR3 size: 17 residues. Germline lookup yields CDR1 MNHEY and CDR2 SVGAGI. This receptor was obtained from a man younger than 35 who received the YFV17D yellow fever vaccine. This rearrangement joins TRBV6-5 to TRBJ2-7, with TRBD1 matching 10 bases. The sample was PBMCs, taken 15 days after the yellow fever booster vaccination. CDR3 nucleotide sequence: TGTGCCAGCAGTTACACCTCGACAGGGGGCGTCGCCTACGAGCAGTACGTC. It is translated as CASSYTSTGGVAYEQYV.